These 2 T cell receptor beta chains share one sample of origin, sequenced in a study of blood T cell repertoires in COVID-19. Sequencing used immunoSEQ multiplex PCR; TCRdb keeps in-frame clones, though not all of them. The sample contains under 250,000 clones, 65% to 90% of which appear only once. Sequenced material: PBMCs or T cells enriched from blood (not recorded which). The origin of the receptors is a man aged 35 to 55 who had recovered from COVID-19.

The V and J genes are TRBV2 and TRBJ2-7, with D tentatively TRBD2 (5 bases). This CDR3 is 14 amino acids long. Trimming cost V 4 bases and J 5 bases, with 15 bases left between them. In germline, CDR1 is SNHLY, CDR2 FYNNEI. CDR3 sequence: CASSVTSSRDEQYF. The CDR3 nucleotides read TGTGCCAGCAGTGTCACTAGTTCGAGGGACGAGCAGTACTTC.

V is TRBV19 and J is TRBJ1-2, with no clear D. Trimming removed 3 bases from V and 8 bases from J, with 10 bases in between. Germline-derived CDR1 and CDR2 are LNHDA and SQIVND (reference sequence). The CDR3 length is 12 residues. The CDR3 is CASSMREGGYTF. CDR3 sequence (DNA): TGTGCCAGTAGTATGAGGGAAGGGGGCTACACCTTC. The whole variable domain, filled in from reference TRBV19 and TRBJ1-2, reads DGGITQSPKYLFRKEGQNVTLSCEQNLNHDAMYWYRQDPGQGLRLIYYSQIVNDFQKGDIAEGYSVSREKKESFPLTVTSAQKNPTAFYLCASSMREGGYTFGSGTRLTVV.